This T cell receptor beta chain derives from a study of response to subunit inactivated influenza vaccine. Study-wide results and caveats: The authors suggested that few new T cells are recruited per seasonal influenza vaccination.

CDR3 length: 14 residues. V lost 5 bases to trimming and J lost 6 bases, with 17 bases between them. Looked up from germline, CDR1 is MNHEY and CDR2 is SMNVEV (reference sequence). From the RT-PCR reads, TCRdb called clonotypes with MiXCR, one entry per CDR3 protein. Here the sample spans fewer than 550,000 distinct CDR3 sequences, over 25% being singletons. This clonotype was counted a few times. Its antigen is not identified. This sequence was found in a man aged 50 to 59 who received an inactivated influenza vaccine. The sequenced sample was CD4+ T cells sorted from PBMCs, obtained 5 to 6 days after vaccination. The chain carries TRBV27 and TRBJ2-7; D may match TRBD1 or TRBD2 (5 bases each). This chain's CDR3 is CASSPRPREFEQYF. The CDR3 region has the DNA TGTGCCAGCAGTCCGCGACCCAGGGAGTTCGAGCAGTACTTC.